What follows are 4 T cell receptor beta chains derived from one specimen sequenced in a study of cytomegalovirus exposure and HLA in healthy donors. Primers for the PCR totalled 60 Vbeta and 13 Jbeta. Repertoires were generated with immunoSEQ multiplex PCR, while TCRdb's copy carries only in-frame clones and drops some. The table records fewer than 250,000 clones, around 78% of them present only once. The specimen sequenced was PBMCs. The receptors were gathered from a woman aged 25 to 45 in good health and CMV-seropositive.

The J gene is TRBJ2-3, the V gene TRBV4-1; D gene unclear. Germline V gene sequence: CDR1 MGHRA, CDR2 YSYEKL. The CDR3 is 12 amino acids. V was clipped by 3 bases and J by 9 bases, with 10 bases between them. The CDR3 nucleotides read TGCGCCAGCAGCCAGGATCCAGGAACGCAGTATTTT. This translates into CASSQDPGTQYF.

J is TRBJ2-5 and V is TRBV6-5; the match to TRBD2 covers 8 bases. CDR3 size: 15 residues. Unmatched junction bases numbered 10, after V lost 5 bases and J lost 5 bases. Germline CDR1 is MNHEY and CDR2 is SVGAGI. For the CDR3, the DNA is TGTGCCAGCAGTCGTAAGACTAGCGTCGGGGAGACCCAGTACTTC. Translation: CASSRKTSVGETQYF.

This chain's CDR3 is CASNSKGEDYEQYF. The CDR3 region has the DNA TGTGCCAGCAACTCCAAGGGGGAAGACTACGAGCAGTACTTC. V usage is TRBV27 and J usage is TRBJ2-7, with D possibly matching TRBD1 (6 bases). Trimming shortened V by 7 bases and J by 3 bases, and 16 bases separated the two germline ends. Germline CDR1 reads MNHEY; CDR2 reads SMNVEV (reference sequence). The CDR3 contains 14 residues.

DNA of the CDR3: TGTGCCTGTTCCGGGACAGGAAATCAGCCCCAGCATTTT. This gives the protein CACSGTGNQPQHF. This chain joins TRBV30 and TRBJ1-5, with 8 bases identical to TRBD1. CDR1 and CDR2 from the germline V gene are GTSNPN and SVGIG (reference sequence). Germline trimming cut 6 bases from V and 4 bases from J; bases unmatched to any gene: 5. The CDR3 consists of 13 residues.